This T cell receptor beta chain is from a study of T cell repertoires in cytomegalovirus infection. CDR1 and CDR2 from the germline V gene are DFQATT and SNEGSKA (reference sequence). This CDR3 comprises 17 residues. The junction had 17 bases not matched to a gene; V was cut back by 7 bases and J by 1 base. TCRdb called the reads again in MiXCR, with one record for every CDR3 protein. The data show around 100,000 distinct CDR3 sequences, approximately 15% seen once. The sequence was collected from a human donor in good health (CMV status not recorded). Some clones in this sample may be carry-over from other donors' samples. The V call is TRBV20-1, the J call TRBJ2-5; 8 nucleotides align to TRBD2. Sequenced: PBMCs. This chain's CDR3 is CSVLRRRGGGPQETQYF. The CDR3 bases are TGCAGTGTTCTCCGCCGCCGGGGGGGCGGCCCCCAAGAGACCCAGTACTTC.